This T cell receptor beta chain originates from a study of blood T cell repertoires in COVID-19. Study summary: PBMCs, B-cell-depleted T cells, or T cells provided the cDNA or gDNA that made up the material.

V shed 2 bases and J shed 1 base, with 3 bases lying between them. The CDR3 totals 13 residues. Germline V gives CDR1 MNHEY, CDR2 SVGEGT. Clones were read by immunoSEQ multiplex PCR, and TCRdb kept only the in-frame ones, dropping some. The profile shows 140,000 or so clones, about 79% of them singletons. The chain uses TRBV6-2 or TRBV6-3 and TRBJ1-5; D remains unclear. This sequence was found in an elderly woman with acute or convalescent COVID-19. Sequences were obtained from peripheral blood. The CDR3 bases are TGTGCCAGCAGTTACCTCAGCAATCAGCCCCAGCATTTT. Translated, it gives CASSYLSNQPQHF.